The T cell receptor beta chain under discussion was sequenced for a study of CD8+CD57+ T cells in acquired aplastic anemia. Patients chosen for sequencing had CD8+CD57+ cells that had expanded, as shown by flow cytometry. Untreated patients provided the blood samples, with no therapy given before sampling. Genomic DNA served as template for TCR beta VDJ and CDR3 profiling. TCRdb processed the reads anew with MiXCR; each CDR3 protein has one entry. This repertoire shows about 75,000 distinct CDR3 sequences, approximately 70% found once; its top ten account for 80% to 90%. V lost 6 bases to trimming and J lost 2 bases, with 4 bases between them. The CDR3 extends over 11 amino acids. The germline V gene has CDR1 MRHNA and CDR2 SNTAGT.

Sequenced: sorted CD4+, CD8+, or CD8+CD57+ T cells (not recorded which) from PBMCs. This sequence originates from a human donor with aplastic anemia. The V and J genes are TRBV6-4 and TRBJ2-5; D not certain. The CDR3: CASRVQETQYF. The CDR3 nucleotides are TGTGCCAGCAGGGTTCAAGAGACCCAGTACTTC.